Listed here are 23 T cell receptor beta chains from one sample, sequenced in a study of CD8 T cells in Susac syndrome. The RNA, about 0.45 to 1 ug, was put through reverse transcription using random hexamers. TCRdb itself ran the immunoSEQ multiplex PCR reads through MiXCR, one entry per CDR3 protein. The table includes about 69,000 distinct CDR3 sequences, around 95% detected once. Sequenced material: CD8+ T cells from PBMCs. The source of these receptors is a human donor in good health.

The CDR3 loop reads CASSSGQSGWIDYTF. The CDR3 DNA follows: TGTGCCAGCAGCTCGGGACAGTCCGGTTGGATTGACTACACCTTC. V is TRBV7-9 and J is TRBJ1-2; 7 nucleotides align to TRBD1. V shed 4 bases, J shed 10 bases, and the junction held 15 bases outside the gene matches. The CDR3 contains 15 residues. Germline lookup yields CDR1 SEHNR and CDR2 FQNEAQ (reference sequence).

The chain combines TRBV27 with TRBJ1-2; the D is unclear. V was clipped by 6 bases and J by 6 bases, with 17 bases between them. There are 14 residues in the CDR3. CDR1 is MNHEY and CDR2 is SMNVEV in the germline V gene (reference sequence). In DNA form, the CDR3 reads TGTGCCAGCAGGGGCCCCATCGTGCCAGATGGCTACACCTTC. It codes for CASRGPIVPDGYTF.

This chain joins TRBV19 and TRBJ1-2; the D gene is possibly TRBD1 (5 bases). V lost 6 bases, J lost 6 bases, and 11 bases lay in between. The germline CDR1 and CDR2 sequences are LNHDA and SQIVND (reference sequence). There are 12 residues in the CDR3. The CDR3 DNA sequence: TGTGCCAGTAGGACGGGACTTCATGGCTACACCTTC. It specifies CASRTGLHGYTF.

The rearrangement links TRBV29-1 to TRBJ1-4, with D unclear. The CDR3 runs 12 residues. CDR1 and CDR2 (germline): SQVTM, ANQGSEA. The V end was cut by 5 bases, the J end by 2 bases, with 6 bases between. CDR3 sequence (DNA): TGCAGCGTTACCGGGACTAATGAAAAACTGTTTTTT. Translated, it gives CSVTGTNEKLFF. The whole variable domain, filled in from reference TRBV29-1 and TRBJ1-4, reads SAVISQKPSRDICQRGTSLTIQCQVDSQVTMMFWYRQQPGQSLTLIATANQGSEATYESGFVIDKFPISRPNLTFSTLTVSNMSPEDSSIYLCSVTGTNEKLFFGSGTQLSVL.

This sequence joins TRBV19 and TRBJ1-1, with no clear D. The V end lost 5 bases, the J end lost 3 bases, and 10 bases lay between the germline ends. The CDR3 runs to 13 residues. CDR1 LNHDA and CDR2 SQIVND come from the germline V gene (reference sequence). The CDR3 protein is CASSPIIYTEAFF. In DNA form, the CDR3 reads TGTGCCAGTAGTCCCATTATCTACACTGAAGCTTTCTTT.

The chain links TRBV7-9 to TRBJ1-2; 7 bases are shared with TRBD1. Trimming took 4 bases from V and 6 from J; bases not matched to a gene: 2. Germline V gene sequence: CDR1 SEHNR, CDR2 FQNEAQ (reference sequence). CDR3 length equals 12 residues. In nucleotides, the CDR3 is TGTGCCAGCAGCTACACAGGGGATGGCTACACCTTC. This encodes CASSYTGDGYTF.

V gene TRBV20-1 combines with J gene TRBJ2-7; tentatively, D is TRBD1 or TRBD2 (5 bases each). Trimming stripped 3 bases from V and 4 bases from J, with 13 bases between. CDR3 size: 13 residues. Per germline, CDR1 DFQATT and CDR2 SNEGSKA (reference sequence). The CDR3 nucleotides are TGCAGTGCTAGTCGGGGACCTACGTACGAGCAGTACTTC. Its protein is CSASRGPTYEQYF.

The CDR3: CASSLPGQGRPGELFF. CDR3 bases: TGTGCCAGCAGTTTACCGGGACAGGGGAGGCCCGGGGAGCTGTTTTTT. The rearrangement joins TRBV7-8 to TRBJ2-2; 10 bases are shared with TRBD1. V lost 6 bases, J lost 6 bases, and 10 bases stayed unmatched. Germline CDR1 SGHVS, CDR2 FQNEAQ. This CDR3 is built from 16 residues.

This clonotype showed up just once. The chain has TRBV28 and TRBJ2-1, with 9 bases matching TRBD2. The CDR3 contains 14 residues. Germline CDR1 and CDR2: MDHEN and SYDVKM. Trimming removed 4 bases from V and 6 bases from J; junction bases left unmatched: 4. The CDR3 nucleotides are TGTGCCAGCAGTTGGGCGGGGGGGCCCAATGAGCAGTTCTTC. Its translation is CASSWAGGPNEQFF.

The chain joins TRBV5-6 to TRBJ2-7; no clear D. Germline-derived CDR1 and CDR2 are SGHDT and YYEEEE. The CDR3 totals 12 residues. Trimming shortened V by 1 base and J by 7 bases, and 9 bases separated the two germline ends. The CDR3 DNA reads TGTGCCAGCAGCTTGCGGCTACCTGAGCAGTACTTC. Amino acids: CASSLRLPEQYF.

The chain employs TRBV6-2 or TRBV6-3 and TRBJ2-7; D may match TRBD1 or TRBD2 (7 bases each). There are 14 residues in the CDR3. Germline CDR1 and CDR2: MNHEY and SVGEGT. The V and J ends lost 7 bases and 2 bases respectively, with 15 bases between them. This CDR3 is CASTWAGGAYEQYV. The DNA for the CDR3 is TGTGCCAGCACCTGGGCAGGGGGGGCCTACGAGCAGTACGTC.

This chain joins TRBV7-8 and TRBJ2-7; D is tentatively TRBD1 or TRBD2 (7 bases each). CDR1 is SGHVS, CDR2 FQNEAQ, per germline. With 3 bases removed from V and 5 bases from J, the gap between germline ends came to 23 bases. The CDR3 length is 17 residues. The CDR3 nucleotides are TGTGCCAGCAGCTTGGGAGGGGGCCAAGCTTGGGTCCACGAGCAGTACGTC. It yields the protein CASSLGGGQAWVHEQYV.

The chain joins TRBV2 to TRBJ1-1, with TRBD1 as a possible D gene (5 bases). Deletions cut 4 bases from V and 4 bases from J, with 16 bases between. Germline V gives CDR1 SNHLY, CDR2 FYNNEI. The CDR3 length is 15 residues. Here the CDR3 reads CASSVTAGDATEAFF. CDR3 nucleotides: TGTGCCAGCAGTGTGACAGCCGGGGACGCCACTGAAGCTTTCTTT.

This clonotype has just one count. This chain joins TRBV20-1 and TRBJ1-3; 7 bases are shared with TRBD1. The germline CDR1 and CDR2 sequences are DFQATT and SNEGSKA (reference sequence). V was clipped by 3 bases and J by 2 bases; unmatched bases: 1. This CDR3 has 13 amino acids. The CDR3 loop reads CSARGTAGNTIYF. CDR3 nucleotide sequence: TGCAGTGCTAGGGGGACAGCTGGAAACACCATATATTTT.

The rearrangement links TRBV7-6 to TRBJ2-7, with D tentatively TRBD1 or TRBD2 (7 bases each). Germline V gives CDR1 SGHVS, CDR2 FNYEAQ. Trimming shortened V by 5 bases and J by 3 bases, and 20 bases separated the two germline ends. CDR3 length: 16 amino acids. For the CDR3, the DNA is TGTGCCAGCAGCCCTCTGTTGGGAGGGGGCCTCTACGAGCAGTACTTC. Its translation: CASSPLLGGGLYEQYF.

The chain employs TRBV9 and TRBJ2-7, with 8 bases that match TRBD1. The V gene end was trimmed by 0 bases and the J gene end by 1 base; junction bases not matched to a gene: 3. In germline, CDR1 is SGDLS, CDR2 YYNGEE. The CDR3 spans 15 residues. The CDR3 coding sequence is TGTGCCAGCAGCGTAGGTGGGGACAGGTCCTACGAGCAGTACTTC. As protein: CASSVGGDRSYEQYF.

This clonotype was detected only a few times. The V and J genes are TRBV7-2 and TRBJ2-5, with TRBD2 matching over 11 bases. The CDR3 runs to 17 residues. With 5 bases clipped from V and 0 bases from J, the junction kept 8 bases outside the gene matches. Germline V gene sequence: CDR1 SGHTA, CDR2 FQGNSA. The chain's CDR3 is CASSRGLAGPYQETQYF. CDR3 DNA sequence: TGTGCCAGCAGCCGAGGACTAGCGGGTCCGTACCAAGAGACCCAGTACTTC.

The CDR3 is CASSPDERGTNTGELFF. The CDR3 bases are TGTGCCAGCAGCCCGGATGAGCGGGGGACGAACACCGGGGAGCTGTTTTTT. The chain has TRBV5-7 and TRBJ2-2; 8 positions agree with TRBD2. TRBV5-7 is flagged as an ORF with uncertain function. V lost 4 bases and J lost 0; bases outside the gene matches: 8. The CDR3 sequence is 17 residues long.

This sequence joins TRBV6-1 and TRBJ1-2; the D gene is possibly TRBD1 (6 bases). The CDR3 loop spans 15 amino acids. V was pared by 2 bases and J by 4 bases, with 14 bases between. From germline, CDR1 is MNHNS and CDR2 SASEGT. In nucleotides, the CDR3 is TGTGCCAGCAGTGAATACTCAGCAGGGGTCTATGGCTACACCTTC. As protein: CASSEYSAGVYGYTF.

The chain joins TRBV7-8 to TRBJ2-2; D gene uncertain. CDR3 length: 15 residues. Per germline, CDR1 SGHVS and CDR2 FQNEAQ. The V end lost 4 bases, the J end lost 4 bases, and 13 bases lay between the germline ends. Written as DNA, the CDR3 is TGTGCCAGCAGCTGGGGAAACCCGAGCACCGGGGAGCTGTTTTTT. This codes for CASSWGNPSTGELFF.

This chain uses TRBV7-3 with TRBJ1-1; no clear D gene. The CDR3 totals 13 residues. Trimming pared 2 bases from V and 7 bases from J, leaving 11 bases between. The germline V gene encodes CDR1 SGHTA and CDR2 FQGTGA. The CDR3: CASSLGIGLEAFF. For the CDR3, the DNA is TGTGCCAGCAGCTTAGGGATTGGCCTTGAAGCTTTCTTT.

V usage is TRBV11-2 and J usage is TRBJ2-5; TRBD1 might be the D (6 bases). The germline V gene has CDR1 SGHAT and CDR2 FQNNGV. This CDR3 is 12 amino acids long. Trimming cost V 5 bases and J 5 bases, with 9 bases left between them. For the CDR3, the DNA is TGTGCCAGCAGCCCTGACAGGGAGACCCAGTACTTC. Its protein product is CASSPDRETQYF. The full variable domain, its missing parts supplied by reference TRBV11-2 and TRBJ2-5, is EAGVAQSPRYKIIEKRQSVAFWCNPISGHATLYWYQQILGQGPKLLIQFQNNGVVDDSQLPKDRFSAERLKGVDSTLKIQPAKLEDSAVYLCASSPDRETQYFGPGTRLLVL.

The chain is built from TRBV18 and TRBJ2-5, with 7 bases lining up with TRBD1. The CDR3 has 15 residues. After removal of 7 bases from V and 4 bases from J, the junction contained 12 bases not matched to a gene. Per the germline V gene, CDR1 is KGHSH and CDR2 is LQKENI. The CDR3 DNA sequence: TGTGCCAGCTTCCGACAGGGCCAGCGCGTAGAGACCCAGTACTTC. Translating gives CASFRQGQRVETQYF. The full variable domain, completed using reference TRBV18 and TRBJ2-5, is NAGVMQNPRHLVRRRGQEARLRCSPMKGHSHVYWYRQLPEEGLKFMVYLQKENIIDESGMPKERFSAEFPKEGPSILRIQQVVRGDSAAYFCASFRQGQRVETQYFGPGTRLLVL.